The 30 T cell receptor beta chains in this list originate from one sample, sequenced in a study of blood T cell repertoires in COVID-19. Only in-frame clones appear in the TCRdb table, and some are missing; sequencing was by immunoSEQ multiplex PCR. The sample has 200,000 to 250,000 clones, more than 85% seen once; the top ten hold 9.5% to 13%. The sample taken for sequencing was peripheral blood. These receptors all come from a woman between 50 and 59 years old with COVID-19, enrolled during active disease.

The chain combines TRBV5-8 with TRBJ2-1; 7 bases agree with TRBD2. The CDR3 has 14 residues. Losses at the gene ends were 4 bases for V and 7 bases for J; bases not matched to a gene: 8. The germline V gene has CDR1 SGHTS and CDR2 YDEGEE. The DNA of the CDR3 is TGTGCCAGCAGCCCCAGACTAGCCAAAAATGAGCAGTTCTTC. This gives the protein CASSPRLAKNEQFF.

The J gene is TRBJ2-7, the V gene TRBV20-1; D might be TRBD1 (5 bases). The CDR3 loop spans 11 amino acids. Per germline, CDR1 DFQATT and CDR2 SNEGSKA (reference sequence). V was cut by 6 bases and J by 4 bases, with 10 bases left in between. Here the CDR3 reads CSAPDRYEQYF. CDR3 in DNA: TGCAGTGCGCCAGACAGATACGAGCAGTACTTC.

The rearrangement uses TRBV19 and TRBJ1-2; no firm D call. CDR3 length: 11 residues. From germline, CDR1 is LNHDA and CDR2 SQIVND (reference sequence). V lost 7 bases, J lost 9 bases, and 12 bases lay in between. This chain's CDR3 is CASKIRSSYTF. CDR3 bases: TGTGCCAGTAAAATTCGTAGTAGCTACACCTTC.

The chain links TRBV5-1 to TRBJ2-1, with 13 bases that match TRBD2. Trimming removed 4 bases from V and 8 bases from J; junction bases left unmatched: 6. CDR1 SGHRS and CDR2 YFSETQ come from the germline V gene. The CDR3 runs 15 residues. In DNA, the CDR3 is TGCGCCAGCAGCACCGGACTAGCGGGGGCACATGAGCAGTTCTTC. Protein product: CASSTGLAGAHEQFF.

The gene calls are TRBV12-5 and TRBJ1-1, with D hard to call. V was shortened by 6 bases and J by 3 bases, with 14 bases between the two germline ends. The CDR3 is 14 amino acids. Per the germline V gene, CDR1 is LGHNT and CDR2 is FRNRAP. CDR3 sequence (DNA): TGTGCTAGTGGCGCCACGTGGGCTTACACTGAAGCTTTCTTT. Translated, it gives CASGATWAYTEAFF.

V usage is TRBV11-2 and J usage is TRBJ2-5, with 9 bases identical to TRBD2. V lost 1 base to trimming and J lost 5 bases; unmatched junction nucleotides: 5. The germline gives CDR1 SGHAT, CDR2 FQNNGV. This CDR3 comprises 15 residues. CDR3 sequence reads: CASSLGAGGLETQYF. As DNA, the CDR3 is TGTGCCAGCAGCTTAGGGGCGGGGGGGCTTGAGACCCAGTACTTC.

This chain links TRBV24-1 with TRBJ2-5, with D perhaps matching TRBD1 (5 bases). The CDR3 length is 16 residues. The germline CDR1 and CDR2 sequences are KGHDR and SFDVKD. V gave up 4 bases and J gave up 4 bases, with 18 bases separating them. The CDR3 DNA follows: TGTGCCACCAGTGACCATATCAAGGGGCGGTCAGAGACCCAGTACTTC. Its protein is CATSDHIKGRSETQYF.

Here the CDR3 reads CASSHITDSTYEQYF. CDR3 coding DNA: TGCGCCAGCAGCCACATCACCGACAGTACGTACGAGCAGTACTTC. The chain couples TRBV5-1 to TRBJ2-7, with D perhaps matching TRBD1 (5 bases). The ends were cut back, 4 bases at V and 4 bases at J, with 18 bases in the middle. Germline V gene sequence: CDR1 SGHRS, CDR2 YFSETQ. The CDR3 runs 15 residues.

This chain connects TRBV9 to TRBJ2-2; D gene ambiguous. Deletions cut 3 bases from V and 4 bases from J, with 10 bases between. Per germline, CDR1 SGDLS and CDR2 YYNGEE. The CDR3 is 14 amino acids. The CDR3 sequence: CASSDVGPTGELFF. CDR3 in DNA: TGTGCCAGCAGCGATGTGGGCCCCACCGGGGAGCTGTTTTTT.

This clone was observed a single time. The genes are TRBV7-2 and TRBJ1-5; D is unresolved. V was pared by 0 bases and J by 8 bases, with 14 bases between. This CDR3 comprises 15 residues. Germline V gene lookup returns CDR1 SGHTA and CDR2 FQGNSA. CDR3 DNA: TGTGCCAGCAGCTTAGCGCTGGAGCCCCATGAGCCCCAGCATTTT. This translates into CASSLALEPHEPQHF. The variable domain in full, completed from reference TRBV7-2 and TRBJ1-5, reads GAGVSQSPSNKVTEKGKDVELRCDPISGHTALYWYRQSLGQGLEFLIYFQGNSAPDKSGLPSDRFSAERTGGSVSTLTIQRTQQEDSAVYLCASSLALEPHEPQHFGDGTRLSIL.

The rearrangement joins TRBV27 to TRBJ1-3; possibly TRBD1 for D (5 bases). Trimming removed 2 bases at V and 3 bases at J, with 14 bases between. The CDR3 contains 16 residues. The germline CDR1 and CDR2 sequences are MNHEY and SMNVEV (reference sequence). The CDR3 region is CASSLPGGGGGNTIYF. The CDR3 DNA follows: TGTGCCAGCAGTTTACCCGGCGGGGGAGGTGGAAACACCATATATTTT.

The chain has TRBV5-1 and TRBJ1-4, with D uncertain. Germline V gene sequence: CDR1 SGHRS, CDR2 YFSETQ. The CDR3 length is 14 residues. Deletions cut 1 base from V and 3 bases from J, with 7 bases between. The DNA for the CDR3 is TGCGCCAGCAGCTTGTCCGGGTCTAATGAAAAACTGTTTTTT. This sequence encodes CASSLSGSNEKLFF.

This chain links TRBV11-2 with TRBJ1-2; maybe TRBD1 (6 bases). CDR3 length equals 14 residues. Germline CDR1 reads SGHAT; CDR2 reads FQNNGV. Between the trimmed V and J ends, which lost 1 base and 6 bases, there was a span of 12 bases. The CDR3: CASSLGAGADGYTF. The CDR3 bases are TGTGCCAGCAGCTTAGGGGCGGGGGCGGATGGCTACACCTTC.

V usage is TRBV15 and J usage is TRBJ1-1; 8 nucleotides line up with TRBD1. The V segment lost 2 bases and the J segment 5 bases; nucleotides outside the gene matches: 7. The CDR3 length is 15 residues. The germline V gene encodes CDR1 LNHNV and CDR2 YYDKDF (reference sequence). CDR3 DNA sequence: TGTGCCACCAGCAGATTCGGACAGGGTTCAACTGAAGCTTTCTTT. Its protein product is CATSRFGQGSTEAFF.

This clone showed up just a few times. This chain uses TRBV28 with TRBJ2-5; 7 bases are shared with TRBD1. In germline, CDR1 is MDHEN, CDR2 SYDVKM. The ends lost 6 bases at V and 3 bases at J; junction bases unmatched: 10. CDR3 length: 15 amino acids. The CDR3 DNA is TGTGCCAGCAGCCAAGGGGACAGACGAAAAGAGACCCAGTACTTC. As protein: CASSQGDRRKETQYF.

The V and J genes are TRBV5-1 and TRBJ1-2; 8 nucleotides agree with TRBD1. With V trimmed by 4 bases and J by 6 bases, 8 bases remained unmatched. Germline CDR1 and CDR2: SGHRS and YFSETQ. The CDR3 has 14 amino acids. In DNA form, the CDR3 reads TGCGCCAGCAGCCAAAGACAGGGGAGGGATGGCTACACCTTC. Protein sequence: CASSQRQGRDGYTF.

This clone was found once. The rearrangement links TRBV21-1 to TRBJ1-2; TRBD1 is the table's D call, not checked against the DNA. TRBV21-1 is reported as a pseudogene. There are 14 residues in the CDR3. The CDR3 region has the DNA TGTGCCAGCAGCAAAATAGAGGGGGACTATGGCTACACCTTC. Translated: CASSKIEGDYGYTF.

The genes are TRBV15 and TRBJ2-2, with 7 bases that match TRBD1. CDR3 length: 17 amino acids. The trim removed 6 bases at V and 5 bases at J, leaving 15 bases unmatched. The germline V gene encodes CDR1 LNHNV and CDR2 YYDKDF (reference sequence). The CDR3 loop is CATRGHGTEPLTGELFF. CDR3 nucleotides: TGTGCCACCAGGGGACACGGGACAGAACCTCTAACCGGGGAGCTGTTTTTT.

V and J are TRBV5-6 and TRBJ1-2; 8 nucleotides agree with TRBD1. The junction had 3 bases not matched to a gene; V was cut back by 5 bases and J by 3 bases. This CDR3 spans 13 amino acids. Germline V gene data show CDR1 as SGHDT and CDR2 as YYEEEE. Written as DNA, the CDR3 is TGTGCCAGCAGACCGACAGGGGACTATGGCTACACCTTC. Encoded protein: CASRPTGDYGYTF.

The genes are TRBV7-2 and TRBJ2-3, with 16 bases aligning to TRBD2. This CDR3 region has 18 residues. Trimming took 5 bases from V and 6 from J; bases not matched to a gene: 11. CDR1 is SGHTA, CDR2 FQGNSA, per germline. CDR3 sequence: CASSPGTSGGALTDTQYF. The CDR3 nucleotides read TGTGCCAGCAGCCCCGGGACTAGCGGGGGGGCTCTGACGGATACGCAGTATTTT.

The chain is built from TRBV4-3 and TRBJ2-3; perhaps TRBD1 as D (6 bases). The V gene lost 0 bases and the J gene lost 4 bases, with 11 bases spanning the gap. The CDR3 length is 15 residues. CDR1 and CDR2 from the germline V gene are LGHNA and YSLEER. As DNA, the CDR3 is TGCGCCAGCAGCCAAGAGGGGGCGGGCCCAGATACGCAGTATTTT. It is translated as CASSQEGAGPDTQYF.

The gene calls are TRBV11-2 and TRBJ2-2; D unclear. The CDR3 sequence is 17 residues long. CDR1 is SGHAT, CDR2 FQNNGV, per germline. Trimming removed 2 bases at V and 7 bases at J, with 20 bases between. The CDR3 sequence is CASSLWSLSRSSGELFF. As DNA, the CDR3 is TGTGCCAGCAGCTTATGGAGCCTTTCGAGGTCGAGCGGGGAGCTGTTTTTT.

This chain's CDR3 is CASSIATGAETQYF. Here the CDR3 DNA reads TGTGCCAGTAGTATAGCCACAGGGGCGGAGACCCAGTACTTC. The chain has TRBV19 and TRBJ2-5; 7 bases map to TRBD1. This CDR3 comprises 14 residues. Germline V lookup: CDR1 LNHDA, CDR2 SQIVND (reference sequence). J lost 5 bases, V lost 1 base, and 4 bases had no gene match.

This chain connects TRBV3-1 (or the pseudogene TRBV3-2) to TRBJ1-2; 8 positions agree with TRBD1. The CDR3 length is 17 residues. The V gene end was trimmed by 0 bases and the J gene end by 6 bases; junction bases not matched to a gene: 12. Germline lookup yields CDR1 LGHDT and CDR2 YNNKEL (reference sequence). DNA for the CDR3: TGTGCCAGCAGCCAAGATTATAGGGCAGGGGGCTTAGATGGCTACACCTTC. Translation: CASSQDYRAGGLDGYTF.

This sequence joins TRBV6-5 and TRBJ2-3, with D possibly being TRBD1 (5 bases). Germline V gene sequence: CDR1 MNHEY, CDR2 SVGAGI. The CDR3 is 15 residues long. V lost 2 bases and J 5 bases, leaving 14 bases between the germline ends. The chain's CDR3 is CASSYGRVRVDTQYF. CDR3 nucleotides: TGTGCCAGCAGTTACGGCAGGGTTCGAGTAGATACGCAGTATTTT.

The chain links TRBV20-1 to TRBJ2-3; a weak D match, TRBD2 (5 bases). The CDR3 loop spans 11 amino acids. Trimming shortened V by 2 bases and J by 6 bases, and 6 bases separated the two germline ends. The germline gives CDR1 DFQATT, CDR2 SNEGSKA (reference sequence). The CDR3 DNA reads TGCAGTGCTAGACAGCGGGATACGCAGTATTTT. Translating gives CSARQRDTQYF.

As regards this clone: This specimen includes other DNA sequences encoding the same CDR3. This CDR3 reads CASSTGTGQTEAFF. The CDR3 region has the DNA TGTGCCAGTAGCACCGGGACAGGGCAGACTGAAGCTTTCTTT. This chain links TRBV19 with TRBJ1-1; the match to TRBD1 covers 9 bases. This CDR3 contains 14 residues. J lost 5 bases, V lost 6 bases, and 7 bases had no gene match. CDR1 and CDR2 (germline): LNHDA, SQIVND (reference sequence).

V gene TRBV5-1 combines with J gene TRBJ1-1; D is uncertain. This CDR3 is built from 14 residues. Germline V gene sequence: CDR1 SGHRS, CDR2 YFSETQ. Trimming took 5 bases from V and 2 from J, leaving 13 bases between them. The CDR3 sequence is CASSPRERNTEAFF. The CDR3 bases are TGCGCCAGCAGTCCTCGCGAGCGAAACACTGAAGCTTTCTTT.

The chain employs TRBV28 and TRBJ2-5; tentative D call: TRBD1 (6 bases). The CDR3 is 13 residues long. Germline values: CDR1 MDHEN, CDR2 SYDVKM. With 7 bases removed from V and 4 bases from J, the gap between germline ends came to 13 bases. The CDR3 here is CASTQGGGETQYF. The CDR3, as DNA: TGTGCCAGCACTCAAGGGGGTGGAGAGACCCAGTACTTC.

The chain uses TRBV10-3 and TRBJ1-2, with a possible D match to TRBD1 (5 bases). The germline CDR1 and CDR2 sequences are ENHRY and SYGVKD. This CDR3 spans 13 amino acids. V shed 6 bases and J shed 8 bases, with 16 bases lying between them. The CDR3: CAISRTGGDGYTF. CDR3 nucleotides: TGTGCCATCAGCCGGACGGGGGGGGACGGCTACACCTTC.